What follows describes a single T cell receptor beta chain. In the authors' methods: Junction-only immunoSEQ sequences carried no quality scores, so filtering differed. Only in-frame clones appear in the TCRdb table, and some are missing; sequencing was by immunoSEQ multiplex PCR. D and trimming come from the DNA, and the V and J calls and clone size come from that table. This table has 2,500,000 or so clones, approximately 94% appearing once. Germline-derived CDR1 and CDR2 are MDHEN and SYDVKM. The V end was cut by 7 bases, the J end by 7 bases, with 14 bases between. This CDR3 is 12 amino acids long. This sample stems from a study of shared clonotypes between healthy human individuals.

Material: naive CD4+ T cells from PBMCs. Subset defined: CD45RA+ positively selected. The receptor was isolated from a man aged 18 to 29 in good health. Some clones in this sample may be carry-over from other donors' samples. The chain recombines TRBV28 with TRBJ2-7; D might be TRBD1 (6 bases). The CDR3 spells CASITGFGEQYF. The CDR3 bases are TGTGCCAGCATTACAGGGTTTGGGGAGCAGTACTTC.